A selection of T cell receptor beta chains follows, all from one sample in a study of shared clonotypes between healthy human individuals. Produced via immunoSEQ multiplex PCR; TCRdb's table is partial and in-frame only. The sample lists more than 2 million clones; around 93% were seen once. Specimen: naive CD8+ T cells from PBMCs. Source of these receptors: a man younger than 35 in good health. Some clones in this sample may be carry-over from other donors' samples. The CDR3 runs from the conserved cysteine through the conserved F or W. Each record gives: CDR3 protein, CDR3 DNA, J gene, clone size, V gene, D gene. The D gene is left open where the match is weak. Size is omitted from some rows. Given values are once, few, many or a class for expanded clones.

CDR3: CASSAPRTGWRAYNEQFF
DNA: TGCGCCAGCAGCGCCCCGCGGACAGGATGGAGAGCCTACAATGAGCAGTTCTTC
J: TRBJ2-1
size: NA
V: TRBV5-1
D: TRBD1

CDR3: CASSLGGQGANYEQYF
DNA: TGTGCCAGCAGCTTAGGAGGACAGGGGGCTAACTACGAGCAGTACTTC
J: TRBJ2-7
size: NA
V: TRBV7-9
D: TRBD1

CDR3: CASSFTGSSTDTQYF
DNA: TGTGCCAGCAGTTTCACAGGGTCTAGCACAGATACGCAGTATTTT
J: TRBJ2-3
size: NA
V: TRBV27
D: NA

CDR3: CASSYNRDYEQYF
DNA: TGTGCCAGCAGTTATAACAGGGACTACGAGCAGTACTTC
J: TRBJ2-7
size: NA
V: TRBV6-5
D: NA

CDR3: CASSPFPTPSSGNTIYF
DNA: TGTGCCAGCAGCCCTTTCCCGACTCCGAGCTCTGGAAACACCATATATTTT
J: TRBJ1-3
size: NA
V: TRBV11-2
D: NA

CDR3: CASSYSNRPIYEQYF
DNA: TGTGCCAGCAGTTACTCGAATCGGCCGATTTACGAGCAGTACTTC
J: TRBJ2-7
size: NA
V: TRBV6-5
D: NA

CDR3: CASSIAGSYEQYF
DNA: TGTGCCAGCAGTATCGCAGGCTCCTACGAGCAGTACTTC
J: TRBJ2-7
size: once
V: TRBV27
D: NA

CDR3: CASSPNLSPYEQYF
DNA: TGTGCCAGCAGCCCGAATCTGTCGCCCTACGAGCAGTACTTC
J: TRBJ2-7
size: once
V: TRBV7-9
D: NA

CDR3: CASSFSVAGGYEQYF
DNA: TGTGCCAGCAGCTTTTCAGTAGCGGGAGGGTACGAGCAGTACTTC
J: TRBJ2-7
size: NA
V: TRBV7-9
D: TRBD2

CDR3: CASILQGGTEAFF
DNA: TGTGCCAGTATCCTACAGGGGGGCACTGAAGCTTTCTTT
J: TRBJ1-1
size: NA
V: TRBV19
D: TRBD1

CDR3: CASSYFVGAVTGELFF
DNA: TGTGCCAGCAGTTACTTTGTGGGAGCGGTGACCGGGGAGCTGTTTTTT
J: TRBJ2-2
size: NA
V: TRBV6-5
D: NA

CDR3: CASSPLQQSSGNTIYF
DNA: TGTGCCAGCAGTCCGCTCCAACAGAGCTCTGGAAACACCATATATTTT
J: TRBJ1-3
size: NA
V: TRBV27
D: NA

CDR3: CASSQVPRPTGDNEQFF
DNA: TGCGCCAGCAGCCAAGTCCCTAGGCCCACAGGGGACAATGAGCAGTTCTTC
J: TRBJ2-1
size: NA
V: TRBV4-1
D: TRBD1

CDR3: CASSQDASAIGMSNEQFF
DNA: TGCGCCAGCAGCCAAGATGCTAGCGCGATTGGGATGTCCAATGAGCAGTTCTTC
J: TRBJ2-1
size: NA
V: TRBV4-1
D: NA

CDR3: CASSVVPTSGISYNEQFF
DNA: TGTGCCAGCAGCGTAGTCCCTACTAGCGGTATCTCCTACAATGAGCAGTTCTTC
J: TRBJ2-1
size: NA
V: TRBV9
D: TRBD2

CDR3: CSVSSGGPEAFF
DNA: TGCAGCGTTTCTTCAGGAGGCCCTGAAGCTTTCTTT
J: TRBJ1-1
size: NA
V: TRBV29-1
D: NA

CDR3: CASSPFFHPYEQYF
DNA: TGTGCCAGCAGTCCTTTCTTCCATCCTTACGAGCAGTACTTC
J: TRBJ2-7
size: NA
V: TRBV27
D: NA

CDR3: CATLPGLAWTGELFF
DNA: TGTGCCACCTTACCGGGACTAGCATGGACCGGGGAGCTGTTTTTT
J: TRBJ2-2
size: NA
V: TRBV7-9
D: TRBD2

CDR3: CSTLASYNEQFF
DNA: TGCAGCACCCTAGCGAGTTACAATGAGCAGTTCTTC
J: TRBJ2-1
size: NA
V: TRBV29-1
D: NA

CDR3: CASSEGRANEKLFF
DNA: TGTGCCAGCAGCGAGGGAAGGGCTAATGAAAAACTGTTTTTT
J: TRBJ1-4
size: NA
V: TRBV7-9
D: NA

CDR3: CASSLNGAGGPYNEQFF
DNA: TGTGCCAGCAGCCTCAACGGGGCGGGAGGGCCGTACAATGAGCAGTTCTTC
J: TRBJ2-1
size: NA
V: TRBV7-3
D: TRBD2

CDR3: CSARWDGELFF
DNA: TGCAGTGCTAGGTGGGACGGGGAGCTGTTTTTT
J: TRBJ2-2
size: NA
V: TRBV20-1
D: NA

CDR3: CASTGPLGHGYTF
DNA: TGTGCCAGCACAGGGCCCTTGGGGCATGGCTACACCTTC
J: TRBJ1-2
size: NA
V: TRBV6-5
D: NA

CDR3: CASSIAGAPGYGYTF
DNA: TGTGCCAGTAGTATAGCGGGGGCGCCGGGCTATGGCTACACCTTC
J: TRBJ1-2
size: NA
V: TRBV19
D: NA

CDR3: CASSLSRPGPSEQYF
DNA: TGTGCCAGCAGTTTATCCCGACCGGGCCCTTCCGAGCAGTACTTC
J: TRBJ2-7
size: NA
V: TRBV28
D: NA

CDR3: CASSVGRVSHEQYF
DNA: TGTGCCAGCAGCGTAGGCAGGGTGTCCCACGAGCAGTACTTC
J: TRBJ2-7
size: NA
V: TRBV9
D: NA

CDR3: CASSPGGAGANVLTF
DNA: TGTGCCAGCAGCCCGGGGGGAGCCGGGGCCAACGTCCTGACTTTC
J: TRBJ2-6
size: once
V: TRBV7-9
D: TRBD2

CDR3: CASSQQGDLRVDKGLRHF
DNA: TGTGCCAGCAGCCAACAAGGGGACTTAAGGGTGGATAAAGGACTTAGGCATTTT
J: TRBJ1-5
size: NA
V: TRBV28
D: NA

CDR3: CAISPRSGQLRNEQYF
DNA: TGTGCCATCAGTCCCCGGTCGGGACAGTTGCGTAACGAGCAGTACTTC
J: TRBJ2-7
size: NA
V: TRBV10-3
D: TRBD1